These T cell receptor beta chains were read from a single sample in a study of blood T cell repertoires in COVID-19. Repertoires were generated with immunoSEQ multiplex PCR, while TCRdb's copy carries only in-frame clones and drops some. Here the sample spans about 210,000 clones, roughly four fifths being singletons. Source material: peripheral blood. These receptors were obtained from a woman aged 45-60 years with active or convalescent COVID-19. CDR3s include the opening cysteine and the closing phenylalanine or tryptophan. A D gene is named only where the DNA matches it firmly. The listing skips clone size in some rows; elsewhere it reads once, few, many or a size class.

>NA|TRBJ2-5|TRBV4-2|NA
TGTGCCAGCAGCCAAGGGGAGTACCAAGAGACCCAGTACTTC
CASSQGEYQETQYF
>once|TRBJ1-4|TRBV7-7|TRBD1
TGTGCCAGCAGCCCAGGTGCAGGGGGCATTGAAAAACTGTTTTTT
CASSPGAGGIEKLFF
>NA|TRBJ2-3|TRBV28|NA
TGTGCCAGCAGTACATCCTTAGATACGCAGTATTTT
CASSTSLDTQYF
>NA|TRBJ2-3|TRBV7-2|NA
TGTGCCAGCAGCTTAGCGGGCTCCACAGATACGCAGTATTTT
CASSLAGSTDTQYF
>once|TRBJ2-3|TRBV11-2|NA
TGTGCCAGCAGCTTAGAAGGCGCAGGCCACACAGATACGCAGTATTTT
CASSLEGAGHTDTQYF
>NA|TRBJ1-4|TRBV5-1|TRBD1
TGCGCCAGCAGTGCGGGACAGGGGGCTGTTAGTGAAAAACTGTTTTTT
CASSAGQGAVSEKLFF
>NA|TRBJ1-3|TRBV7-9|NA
TGTGCCAGCAGCTTAGGAGCAGGACGGCGGGTGAACACCATATATTTT
CASSLGAGRRVNTIYF
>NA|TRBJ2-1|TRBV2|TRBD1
TGTGCCAGCAGTGTGACAGGGTTGGTCAATGAGCAGTTCTTC
CASSVTGLVNEQFF
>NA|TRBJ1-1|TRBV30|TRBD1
TGTGCCTGGAGTGTACAGGGGATTAGAGCTTTCTTT
CAWSVQGIRAFF
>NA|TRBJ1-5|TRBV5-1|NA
TGCGCCAGCAGCTTGATTCCCTGGGACAATTGGCTCAATAGCAATCAGCCCCAGCATTTT
CASSLIPWDNWLNSNQPQHF
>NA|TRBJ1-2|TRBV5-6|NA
TGTGCCAGCATCCGGGTGGCCCCTTTAGATTTGGAGGGCTACACCTTC
CASIRVAPLDLEGYTF
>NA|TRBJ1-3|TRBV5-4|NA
TGTGCCAGCAGCTTGGCGGGGGGTAGCTCTGGAAACACCATATATTTT
CASSLAGGSSGNTIYF
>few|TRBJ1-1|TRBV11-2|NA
TGTGCCAGCAGCTTAGGGAGAACTGAAGCTTTCTTT
CASSLGRTEAFF
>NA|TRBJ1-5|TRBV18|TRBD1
TGTGCCAGCTCACTGGGACAGGGGGGCTCTCCCCAGCATTTT
CASSLGQGGSPQHF
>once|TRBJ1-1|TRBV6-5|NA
TGTGCCAGCAGACTCGACAGGTTAGGCGCTGAAGCTTTCTTT
CASRLDRLGAEAFF
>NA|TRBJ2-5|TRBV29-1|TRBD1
TGCGTTACAGGGGCCCAAGAGACCCAGTACTTC
CVTGAQETQYF
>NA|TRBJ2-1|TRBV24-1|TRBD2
TGTGCCACCAGTGAGGGACTAGATTATGAGCAGTTCTTC
CATSEGLDYEQFF
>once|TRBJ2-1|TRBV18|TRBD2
TGTGCCAGCTCACGTCTAGCGGGGACATACAATGAGCAGTTCTTC
CASSRLAGTYNEQFF
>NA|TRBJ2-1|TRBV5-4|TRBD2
TGTGCCAGCAGCTTGCAGGCGGGAGGGTCCAATGAGCAGTTCTTC
CASSLQAGGSNEQFF
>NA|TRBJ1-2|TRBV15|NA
TGTGCCACCTCGACAGCCGAACTTAACTATGGCTACACCTTC
CATSTAELNYGYTF
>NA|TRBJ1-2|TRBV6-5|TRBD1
TGTGCCAGCAGTTCCCGGACAGGGGCAAACTATGGCTACACCTTC
CASSSRTGANYGYTF
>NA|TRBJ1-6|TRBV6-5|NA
TGTGCCAGCAGACAGAATTCACCCCTCCACTTT
CASRQNSPLHF
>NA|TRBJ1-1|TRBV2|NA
TGTGCCAGCAGTGAAACCCGGAGCCAGGGAGCTTTCTTT
CASSETRSQGAFF
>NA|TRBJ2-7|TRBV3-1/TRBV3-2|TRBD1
TGTGCCAGCAGCCTGGGACAGGGAGGCGAGCAGTACTTC
CASSLGQGGEQYF
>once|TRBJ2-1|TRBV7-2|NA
TGTGCCAGCAGCCCTCCTAACGGGAGACTTCAGTTCTTC
CASSPPNGRLQFF
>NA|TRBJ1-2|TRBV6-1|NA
TGTGCCAGCAGTGAAGGGGCAAACTATGGCTACACCTTC
CASSEGANYGYTF
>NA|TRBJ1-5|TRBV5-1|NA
TGCGCCAGCAGCTTAGGGGGATATAGCAATCAGCCCCAGCATTTT
CASSLGGYSNQPQHF
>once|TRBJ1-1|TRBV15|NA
TGTGCCACCAGCAGTGAGCTGAACACTGAAGCTTTCTTT
CATSSELNTEAFF
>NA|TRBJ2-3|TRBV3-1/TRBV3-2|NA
TGTGCCAGCAGCCTGTCTAGGGATACGCAGTATTTT
CASSLSRDTQYF
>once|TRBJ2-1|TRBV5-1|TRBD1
TGCGCCAGCAGCTTACAGGGGAACTCCTACAATGAGCAGTTCTTC
CASSLQGNSYNEQFF
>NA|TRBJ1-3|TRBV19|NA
TGTGCCAGTAGTATCCCCTCGCAGGCTGGAAACACCATATATTTT
CASSIPSQAGNTIYF
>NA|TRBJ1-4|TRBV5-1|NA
TGCGCCAGCAGTTTCGGGACTGTTGAAAAACTGTTTTTT
CASSFGTVEKLFF
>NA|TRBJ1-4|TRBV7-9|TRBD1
TGTGCCAGCAGCTTAGGAGCAGGGGGCAAGGAAAAACTGTTTTTT
CASSLGAGGKEKLFF
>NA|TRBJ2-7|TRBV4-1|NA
TGCGCCAGCAGCCAAGAATGGACTACGACCGCCTACGAGCAGTACTTC
CASSQEWTTTAYEQYF
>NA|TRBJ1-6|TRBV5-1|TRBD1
TGCGCCAGCAGTACCGGGACAGGGTCCTATAATTCACCCCTCCACTTT
CASSTGTGSYNSPLHF
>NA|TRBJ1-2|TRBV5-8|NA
TGTGCCAGCAGCTTGGTAGGGACATACTCCTATCGGCATGGCTACACCTTC
CASSLVGTYSYRHGYTF
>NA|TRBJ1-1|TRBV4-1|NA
TGCGCCAGCAGCCGGCGGGACTCTAGGCTGTCGAACACTGAAGCTTTCTTT
CASSRRDSRLSNTEAFF
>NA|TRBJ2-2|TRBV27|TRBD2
TGTGCCAGCAGTTTGGCTAGCGGGAGGGCCCTTGCCGGGGAGCTGTTTTTT
CASSLASGRALAGELFF
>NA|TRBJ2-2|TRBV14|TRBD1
TGTGCCAGCAGCCAGGACAGGGGCGCCGGGGAGCTGTTTTTT
CASSQDRGAGELFF
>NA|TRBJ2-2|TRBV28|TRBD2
TGTGCCAGCAGTCCGTGGACTAGCGGTACCGGGGAGCTGTTTTTT
CASSPWTSGTGELFF
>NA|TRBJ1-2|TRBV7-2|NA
TGTGCCAGCAGCTTAGAGGAGGGGAACTATGGCTACACCTTC
CASSLEEGNYGYTF
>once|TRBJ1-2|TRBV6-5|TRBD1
TGTGCCAGCAAGACAGGGGCCCAAGGCTACACCTTC
CASKTGAQGYTF